The 31 T cell receptor beta chains listed next were all sequenced from one sample in a study of low-dose radiotherapy and immunotherapy resistance in tumors. Priming of first-strand cDNA relied on TRAV- and TRBV-specific primers (covering alpha and beta chains). TCR amplification used approximately 19 PCR cycles, a constant-region primer and a V-primer adapter. TCRdb re-called the reads through MiXCR, storing one row per CDR3 protein. The table includes tens of thousands of distinct CDR3 sequences, 9% to 9.5% detected once. Time point defined: before trial treatment. The sequenced sample was PBMCs, obtained before treatment. The receptors were gathered from a male donor with prostate cancer.

This clonotype was seen at least ten times. The chain recombines TRBV7-2 with TRBJ2-5; D gene uncertain. CDR1 and CDR2 (germline): SGHTA, FQGNSA. The CDR3 totals 15 residues. V was clipped by 0 bases and J by 2 bases, with 10 bases between them. The CDR3 DNA follows: TGTGCCAGCAGCTTAGCGCCTCTAGTACAAGAGACCCAGTACTTC. This encodes CASSLAPLVQETQYF.

This clonotype was recorded many times. This rearrangement joins TRBV11-2 to TRBJ2-1, with 9 bases identical to TRBD2. V was pared by 6 bases and J by 3 bases, with 9 bases of the junction left unmatched. There are 16 residues in the CDR3. The germline V gene encodes CDR1 SGHAT and CDR2 FQNNGV. CDR3 in amino acids: CASRSLAGKLYNEQFF. For the CDR3, the DNA is TGTGCCAGCAGGTCTCTAGCGGGAAAACTCTACAATGAGCAGTTCTTC.

A remark on this clonotype: A far larger clone is one nucleotide away, so this likely arose from a read error. The chain employs TRBV27 and TRBJ2-2, with 8 bases identical to TRBD1. Germline V gene lookup returns CDR1 MNHEY and CDR2 SMNVEV (reference sequence). This CDR3 region has 15 residues. CDR3 nucleotide sequence: TGTGCCAGCAGCCCCGACAGGGGCGCCCCCGGGGAGCCGTTTTTT. It yields the protein CASSPDRGAPGEPFF.

Concerning this clonotype: This probably arose from a read error, given a far larger clone one base away. The V gene is TRBV10-3, the J gene TRBJ1-5, with a weak D call TRBD1 (5 bases). Germline V gene lookup returns CDR1 ENHRY and CDR2 SYGVKD. The V gene lost 5 bases and the J gene lost 5 bases, with 13 bases spanning the gap. The CDR3 consists of 14 residues. As DNA, the CDR3 is TGTGCCATCAGTTTAACGCAGGGCTATCAGCCCCAGCATTTT. It yields the protein CAISLTQGYQPQHF.

In this sample, this clonotype turned up many times. This sequence joins TRBV3-1 and TRBJ1-1; D is ambiguous. The V end was cut by 4 bases, the J end by 10 bases, with 10 bases between. Germline V CDR1 and CDR2: LGHDT, YNNKEL (reference sequence). The CDR3 has 11 residues. CDR3 sequence: CASSLLGPAFF. CDR3 bases: TGTGCCAGCAGCCTGCTCGGACCAGCTTTCTTT.

At least ten counts were recorded for this clonotype. V usage is TRBV4-1 and J usage is TRBJ2-2; D gene unclear. V lost 0 bases to trimming and J lost 4 bases, with 18 bases between them. From germline, CDR1 is MGHRA and CDR2 YSYEKL. This CDR3 is 18 amino acids long. The CDR3, as DNA: TGCGCCAGCAGCCAAGAGGGCTGGGCAGGCTCGGGCACCGGGGAGCTGTTTTTT. This sequence encodes CASSQEGWAGSGTGELFF.

This clonotype has a count of ten or more. This chain joins TRBV18 and TRBJ1-3; D is unresolved. The CDR3 spans 15 residues. Germline V gene sequence: CDR1 KGHSH, CDR2 LQKENI. V was cut by 3 bases and J by 1 base, with 10 bases left in between. The CDR3 nucleotides are TGTGCCAGCTCACCGCAACGGACGTCTGGAAACACCATATATTTT. Its translation: CASSPQRTSGNTIYF.

This clonotype occurred many times. The V and J genes are TRBV12-3 or TRBV12-4 and TRBJ2-4; D may be TRBD1 (6 bases). This CDR3 contains 19 residues. The V end lost 3 bases, the J end lost 0 bases, and 21 bases lay between the germline ends. CDR3 in amino acids: CASSFSISVTDRAKNIQYF. The CDR3 coding sequence is TGTGCCAGCAGTTTTAGTATCAGCGTGACGGACAGAGCCAAAAACATTCAGTACTTC.

This clonotype has ten or more counts. The genes are TRBV4-2 and TRBJ2-1; TRBD2 agrees at 16 bases. This CDR3 spans 16 amino acids. After removal of 0 bases from V and 9 bases from J, the junction contained 2 bases not matched to a gene. Per germline, CDR1 LGHNA and CDR2 YNFKEQ. The CDR3 sequence: CASSQDGTSGRGEQFF. CDR3 coding DNA: TGTGCCAGCAGCCAAGATGGGACTAGCGGGAGGGGTGAGCAGTTCTTC.

This clonotype came up many times. The chain couples TRBV7-2 to TRBJ2-1; D is perhaps TRBD1 or TRBD2 (5 bases each). The V end was cut by 1 base, the J end by 9 bases, with 16 bases between. CDR3 length equals 15 residues. Germline-derived CDR1 and CDR2 are SGHTA and FQGNSA. The CDR3 here is CASSLVTGQPGEQFF. The DNA of the CDR3 is TGTGCCAGCAGCTTAGTCACGGGGCAGCCGGGTGAGCAGTTCTTC.

This clonotype occurred many times. The chain employs TRBV12-3 or TRBV12-4 and TRBJ2-2; 7 positions match TRBD2. Germline trimming cut 1 base from V and 5 bases from J; bases unmatched to any gene: 4. This CDR3 comprises 15 residues. The CDR3 DNA reads as TGTGCCAGCAGTTTAGGCGGGGGAAGGACCGGGGAGCTGTTTTTT. Protein product: CASSLGGGRTGELFF.

This clonotype was counted ten times or more. The chain couples TRBV20-1 to TRBJ2-1; 12 bases match TRBD2. CDR3 length: 18 residues. Trimming cost V 3 bases and J 0 bases; bases outside gene matches: 9. Germline CDR1 is DFQATT and CDR2 is SNEGSKA (reference sequence). CDR3 DNA sequence: TGCAGTGCTAGTGGACTAGCGGGACTCCGAAGCTCCTACAATGAGCAGTTCTTC. Protein sequence: CSASGLAGLRSSYNEQFF.

This clonotype was detected ten times or more. This chain links TRBV15 with TRBJ1-3; 7 bases are shared with TRBD1. CDR1 and CDR2 (germline): LNHNV, YYDKDF (reference sequence). Trimming at V came to 6 bases and at J to 6 bases, leaving 5 bases not matched to a gene. The CDR3 is made up of 13 amino acids. CDR3 sequence reads: CATSEQGINTIYF. DNA of the CDR3: TGTGCCACCAGTGAACAGGGGATAAACACCATATATTTT.

This clonotype was seen a handful of times. This CDR3 is CASSLMPAPNTGELFF. CDR3 sequence (DNA): TGTGCCAGCAGTTTAATGCCAGCACCGAACACCGGGGAGCTGTTTTTT. This chain joins TRBV28 and TRBJ2-2, with no clear D. The CDR3 contains 16 residues. The germline V gene has CDR1 MDHEN and CDR2 SYDVKM. V was pared by 2 bases and J by 0 bases, with 10 bases between.

In this sample, this clonotype turned up many times. The chain recombines TRBV3-1 with TRBJ2-7, with 8 bases that match TRBD2. V dropped 8 bases and J dropped 3; count of bases not matched to a gene: 15. From germline, CDR1 is LGHDT and CDR2 YNNKEL (reference sequence). The CDR3 is 16 residues long. CDR3 sequence: CASSPTGTRKLYEQYF. CDR3 bases: TGTGCCAGCTCCCCTACCGGGACTAGGAAACTCTACGAGCAGTACTTC.

This clonotype was picked up many times. The chain has TRBV7-2 and TRBJ2-5, with 11 nucleotides matching TRBD2. The germline CDR1 and CDR2 sequences are SGHTA and FQGNSA. This CDR3 spans 16 amino acids. Losses at the gene ends were 5 bases for V and 3 bases for J; bases not matched to a gene: 8. CDR3 sequence reads: CASSVATSGGKETQYF. The CDR3 region has the DNA TGTGCCAGCAGCGTCGCTACTAGCGGGGGTAAAGAGACCCAGTACTTC.

In its sample, this clonotype was seen many times. The chain uses TRBV28 and TRBJ2-7; 11 bases agree with TRBD1. The V segment lost 6 bases and the J segment 7 bases; nucleotides outside the gene matches: 5. CDR1 and CDR2 (germline): MDHEN, SYDVKM. The CDR3 totals 13 residues. Here the CDR3 reads CASRLGTGGEQYF. The CDR3 coding sequence is TGTGCCAGCAGGCTAGGGACAGGGGGAGAGCAGTACTTC. The full variable domain, with the rest looked up from reference TRBV28 and TRBJ2-7, is DVKVTQSSRYLVKRTGEKVFLECVQDMDHENMFWYRQDPGLGLRLIYFSYDVKMKEKGDIPEGYSVSREKKERFSLILESASTNQTSMYLCASRLGTGGEQYFGPGTRLTVT.

This clonotype was observed many times. This chain uses TRBV7-2 with TRBJ2-2, with D possibly matching TRBD1 (6 bases). Trimming stripped 5 bases from V and 0 bases from J, with 16 bases between. CDR3 length: 17 residues. The germline gives CDR1 SGHTA, CDR2 FQGNSA. The CDR3 DNA reads as TGTGCCAGCAGCGCAAGAGGGACACCTACGAACACCGGGGAGCTGTTTTTT. It specifies CASSARGTPTNTGELFF.

With regard to this clonotype: Mismatch with germline at one junction end may stem from a read error. The chain employs TRBV28 and TRBJ1-1; possible D gene TRBD1, 5 bases. Germline-derived CDR1 and CDR2 are MDHEN and SYDVKM. The CDR3 spans 12 residues. The CDR3 bases are TGTGCCAGCGGGGGGTGGACTACTGGAGCTTTCTTT. The encoded protein is CASGGWTTGAFF.

This clonotype was observed many times. J is TRBJ1-2 and V is TRBV28, with 8 nucleotides matching TRBD1. Germline V CDR1 and CDR2: MDHEN, SYDVKM. The CDR3 is made up of 15 amino acids. V shed 6 bases and J 5 bases; nucleotides not matched to a gene: 11. In DNA form, the CDR3 reads TGTGCCAGCAGCGCAGGGGGCGCAGACGGATATGGCTACACCTTC. Translation: CASSAGGADGYGYTF.

In this sample, this clonotype turned up many times. The chain links TRBV6-6 to TRBJ1-5, with D possibly matching TRBD1 (6 bases). Germline CDR1 and CDR2: MNHNY and SVGAGI (reference sequence). Trimming took 6 bases from V and 7 from J, leaving 13 bases between them. The CDR3 extends over 13 amino acids. CDR3 residues: CASRGGLGQPQHF. In DNA, the CDR3 is TGTGCCAGCAGGGGGGGGCTAGGGCAGCCCCAGCATTTT.

This clonotype was seen repeatedly, ten times or more. This rearrangement joins TRBV12-3 or TRBV12-4 to TRBJ2-1, with a possible D match to TRBD1 (6 bases). The CDR3 length is 14 residues. Trimming shortened V by 10 bases and J by 3 bases, and 16 bases separated the two germline ends. CDR3 protein: CATTSRGNYNEQFF. For the CDR3, the DNA is TGTGCCACTACGTCGAGGGGGAACTACAATGAGCAGTTCTTC.

The chain carries TRBV18 and TRBJ2-1; maybe TRBD1 (5 bases). V lost 3 bases and J lost 6, with 12 bases in between. The CDR3 covers 14 residues. Germline V gene data show CDR1 as KGHSH and CDR2 as LQKENI. Here the CDR3 reads CASSPSTRVNEQFF. The CDR3 DNA is TGTGCCAGCTCACCTTCTACCAGGGTCAATGAGCAGTTCTTC.

This clonotype occurred many times. This chain joins TRBV20-1 and TRBJ2-1, with a possible D match to TRBD2 (7 bases). The CDR3 runs to 13 residues. CDR1 and CDR2 from the germline V gene are DFQATT and SNEGSKA (reference sequence). V lost 5 bases, J lost 5 bases, and 13 bases lay in between. The CDR3 DNA reads as TGCAGTGCTGGGGGGGGGCTGAACAATGAGCAGTTCTTC. The encoded protein is CSAGGGLNNEQFF.

A few counts support this clonotype. This chain joins TRBV25-1 and TRBJ1-1; maybe TRBD1 (5 bases). CDR1 is MGHDK and CDR2 is SYGVNS in the germline V gene. The CDR3 is 15 amino acids. The V end lost 1 base, the J end lost 1 base, and 10 bases lay between the germline ends. The CDR3 sequence: CASSESQGWNTEAFF. CDR3 coding DNA: TGTGCCAGCAGTGAATCTCAGGGATGGAACACTGAAGCTTTCTTT.

This clonotype has a count of ten or more. V is TRBV30 and J is TRBJ1-1; maybe TRBD1 (6 bases). The CDR3 runs to 15 residues. CDR1 is GTSNPN, CDR2 SVGIG, per germline (reference sequence). V was shortened by 4 bases and J by 3 bases, with 18 bases between the two germline ends. The CDR3 nucleotides are TGTGCCTGGATTTCTTCAGGGGTGGCGGACACTGAAGCTTTCTTT. Encoded protein: CAWISSGVADTEAFF.

Concerning this clonotype: This is likely an artifact of a read error, given a far larger clone one base away. V is TRBV20-1 and J is TRBJ2-7; tentatively, D is TRBD1 (5 bases). With 2 bases removed from V and 7 bases from J, the gap between germline ends came to 15 bases. Germline V gene data show CDR1 as DFQATT and CDR2 as SNEGSKA (reference sequence). The CDR3 is 13 amino acids. CDR3 sequence: CSARQGSYNEQYF. The CDR3 nucleotides are TGCAGTGCTAGACAGGGTTCCTACAATGAGCAGTACTTC.

This clonotype was counted ten times or more. The chain uses TRBV5-1 and TRBJ2-7; D not resolved. This CDR3 has 16 residues. The V end was cut by 1 base, the J end by 0 bases, with 14 bases between. Germline V gives CDR1 SGHRS, CDR2 YFSETQ. This CDR3 is CASSLKFRTSSYEQYF. In nucleotides, the CDR3 is TGCGCCAGCAGCTTGAAATTCCGAACGAGCTCCTACGAGCAGTACTTC.

The chain carries TRBV28 and TRBJ2-2, with D perhaps TRBD1 or TRBD2 (6 bases each). Germline CDR1 and CDR2: MDHEN and SYDVKM. The CDR3 covers 14 residues. V was trimmed by 4 bases and J by 7 bases, leaving 13 bases between them. CDR3 protein: CASSYRGPGGELFF. CDR3 nucleotides: TGTGCCAGCAGTTACCGGGGGCCGGGCGGGGAGCTGTTTTTT.

V is TRBV26 and J is TRBJ2-7; TRBD1 is the table's D call and was not checked against the DNA. TRBV26 is classified as a pseudogene. The CDR3 covers 15 residues. The CDR3 region has the DNA TGTGCCAGCACCACAGGTTGGGGACCCACCTACGAGCAGTACTTC. It yields the protein CASTTGWGPTYEQYF.

This clonotype occurred many times. V is TRBV4-2 and J is TRBJ2-3; the D is unclear. The V end lost 0 bases, the J end lost 4 bases, and 14 bases lay between the germline ends. This CDR3 spans 16 amino acids. Germline V lookup: CDR1 LGHNA, CDR2 YNFKEQ. CDR3 coding DNA: TGTGCCAGCAGCCAAGATTTGGGCCCTATCGCAGATACGCAGTATTTT. Its protein is CASSQDLGPIADTQYF.